These 24 T cell receptor beta chains originate from one sample sequenced in a study of early T cells in non-severe SARS-CoV-2 infection. A single record per CDR3 protein comes from TCRdb applying MiXCR to the 5' RACE reads. In the table there are some 44,000 distinct CDR3 sequences, approximately 5.9% of which are singletons. The sample here was whole blood, taken at baseline. These receptors were taken from an adult who was a healthcare worker with PCR-confirmed SARS-CoV-2 infection or an uninfected control (not recorded which).

This chain connects TRBV5-5 to TRBJ1-4; D unclear. V gave up 3 bases and J gave up 8 bases, with 8 bases separating them. This CDR3 is 12 amino acids long. From germline, CDR1 is SGHKS and CDR2 YYEKEE (reference sequence). The DNA of the CDR3 is TGTGCCAGCAGCTGGGGAGAAGAAAAACTGTTTTTT. Protein: CASSWGEEKLFF.

This clonotype was found many times. The chain is built from TRBV12-3 or TRBV12-4 and TRBJ1-2, with TRBD1 matching 10 bases. J gave up 5 bases and V 5 bases, and 8 bases lay outside the gene matches. This CDR3 has 15 residues. CDR3 protein: CASSLRDRGFYGYTF. Written as DNA, the CDR3 is TGTGCCAGCAGTCTCCGGGACAGGGGCTTTTATGGCTACACCTTC.

This clonotype occurred many times. This chain links TRBV9 with TRBJ2-1, with D possibly being TRBD1 (5 bases). The CDR3 runs 17 residues. Trimming cost V 0 bases and J 0 bases, with 13 bases left between them. Germline CDR1 and CDR2: SGDLS and YYNGEE. The DNA for the CDR3 is TGTGCCAGCAGCGTAGGTCGGCAGGGCCGCTCCTACAATGAGCAGTTCTTC. Translating it yields CASSVGRQGRSYNEQFF.

At least ten counts were recorded for this clonotype. The rearrangement joins TRBV2 to TRBJ2-1, with TRBD2 identical over 8 bases. The length of the CDR3 is 15 residues. CDR1 and CDR2 (germline): SNHLY, FYNNEI. Trimming took 6 bases from V and 3 from J; bases not matched to a gene: 7. CDR3 region: CASRSERGLYNEQFF. CDR3 DNA: TGTGCCAGCAGGAGTGAGCGGGGGCTCTACAATGAGCAGTTCTTC.

This clonotype was seen at least ten times. V gene TRBV7-2 combines with J gene TRBJ2-2; D is unresolved. Germline loops: CDR1 SGHTA, CDR2 FQGNSA. CDR3 size: 14 residues. The ends were cut back, 3 bases at V and 3 bases at J, with 8 bases in the middle. CDR3 protein: CASSLVGYTGELFF. The CDR3 DNA sequence: TGTGCCAGCAGCTTGGTAGGGTACACCGGGGAGCTGTTTTTT.

This clonotype was seen at least ten times. The chain combines TRBV5-1 with TRBJ2-7; 8 nucleotides agree with TRBD2. This CDR3 comprises 14 residues. J gave up 6 bases and V 4 bases, and 9 bases lay outside the gene matches. Germline loops: CDR1 SGHRS, CDR2 YFSETQ. The CDR3 is CASSIGTSGREQYF. CDR3 nucleotides: TGCGCCAGCAGCATTGGGACTAGTGGACGCGAGCAGTACTTC.

There are many counts of this clonotype. The gene calls are TRBV27 and TRBJ1-1; D is uncertain. Trimming removed 4 bases from V and 3 bases from J, with 12 bases in between. The CDR3 runs 14 residues. Germline assignment: CDR1 MNHEY and CDR2 SMNVEV (reference sequence). Written as DNA, the CDR3 is TGTGCCAGCAGTTCCCTCGACGGATACACTGAAGCTTTCTTT. Amino acids: CASSSLDGYTEAFF.

This clonotype has more than one count but fewer than ten. The V and J genes are TRBV27 and TRBJ2-7; no reliable D call. The CDR3 runs to 13 residues. Per the germline V gene, CDR1 is MNHEY and CDR2 is SMNVEV (reference sequence). Trimming cost V 3 bases and J 3 bases, with 9 bases left between them. The CDR3 here is CASSFGPSYEQYF. The CDR3 nucleotides are TGTGCCAGCAGTTTTGGGCCCAGCTACGAGCAGTACTTC.

This clonotype was observed many times. This chain links TRBV5-1 with TRBJ2-1; TRBD1 aligns across 9 bases. Germline trimming cut 1 base from V and 10 bases from J; bases unmatched to any gene: 6. The V gene's germline CDR1 is SGHRS and CDR2 YFSETQ. The CDR3 sequence is 14 residues long. The CDR3 region is CASSLPGTGNEQFF. CDR3 DNA: TGCGCCAGCAGCTTGCCCGGGACAGGGAACGAGCAGTTCTTC.

V usage is TRBV20-1 and J usage is TRBJ2-7, with 10 bases identical to TRBD1. Germline CDR1 is DFQATT and CDR2 is SNEGSKA (reference sequence). The CDR3 runs 13 residues. V trimming: 6 bases; J trimming: 4 bases; junction bases outside the gene matches: 6. The CDR3 spells CSAGTGAIYEQYF. The CDR3, as DNA: TGCAGTGCAGGGACAGGGGCCATATACGAGCAGTACTTC.

The gene calls are TRBV9 and TRBJ2-1, with a tentative D call TRBD2 (7 bases). The CDR3 extends over 13 amino acids. V shed 7 bases and J shed 8 bases, with 16 bases lying between them. Germline CDR1 is SGDLS and CDR2 is YYNGEE. The CDR3, as DNA: TGTGCCAGCGGAAAACAGGGAGGGGATGAGCAGTTCTTC. This encodes CASGKQGGDEQFF. The variable domain in full, completed from reference TRBV9 and TRBJ2-1, reads DSGVTQTPKHLITATGQRVTLRCSPRSGDLSVYWYQQSLDQGLQFLIQYYNGEERAKGNILERFSAQQFPDLHSELNLSSLELGDSALYFCASGKQGGDEQFFGPGTRLTVL.

Only a few counts were recorded for this clonotype. The chain combines TRBV21-1 with TRBJ2-7; the table's D call, TRBD1, was not checked against the DNA. TRBV21-1 is an annotated pseudogene. The CDR3 contains 13 residues. The CDR3 DNA is TGTGCCAGCAGCAAAGCGCTCCACCCCCGGAAGTACTTC. Translating it yields CASSKALHPRKYF.

This clonotype came up many times. The J gene is TRBJ2-1, the V gene TRBV7-2; no definite D call. The germline V gene has CDR1 SGHTA and CDR2 FQGNSA. V was pared by 3 bases and J by 8 bases, with 8 bases between. CDR3 size: 12 residues. CDR3 loop: CASSFFFDEQFF. CDR3 in DNA: TGTGCCAGCAGCTTTTTTTTCGATGAGCAGTTCTTC.

The chain recombines TRBV20-1 with TRBJ1-5, with D possibly TRBD1 on 6 matching bases. Germline loops: CDR1 DFQATT, CDR2 SNEGSKA (reference sequence). The CDR3 consists of 15 residues. With 2 bases removed from V and 5 bases from J, the gap between germline ends came to 16 bases. The CDR3 protein is CSARNSGTRHQPQHF. The CDR3 DNA reads as TGCAGTGCTAGAAATTCTGGGACAAGGCATCAGCCCCAGCATTTT.

This clonotype has ten or more counts. The chain employs TRBV3-1 and TRBJ2-7, with D possibly TRBD1 on 5 matching bases. The germline V and J ends were trimmed by 1 base and 4 bases, with 8 bases remaining between them. Germline values: CDR1 LGHDT, CDR2 YNNKEL (reference sequence). This CDR3 has 13 residues. This CDR3 is CASSQAAGYEQYF. CDR3 nucleotide sequence: TGTGCCAGCAGCCAAGCTGCAGGGTACGAGCAGTACTTC.

This clonotype was recorded many times. This chain links TRBV28 with TRBJ1-2, with no clear D. There are 16 residues in the CDR3. Germline lookup yields CDR1 MDHEN and CDR2 SYDVKM. V dropped 2 bases and J dropped 7 bases, with 20 bases sitting between them. CDR3 DNA sequence: TGTGCCAGCAGTTTAACTCTCGTTGCGGGGAACGGTGGCTACACCTTC. Translating gives CASSLTLVAGNGGYTF.

The gene calls are TRBV20-1 and TRBJ2-7; 11 bases are a match to TRBD1. With V trimmed by 3 bases and J by 5 bases, 6 bases remained unmatched. In germline, CDR1 is DFQATT, CDR2 SNEGSKA (reference sequence). The CDR3 loop spans 14 amino acids. CDR3 sequence (DNA): TGCAGTGCTAGGCGACGGACAGGGGGCAACGAGCAGTACTTC. This translates into CSARRRTGGNEQYF.

This chain uses TRBV28 with TRBJ2-2; D ambiguous. The CDR3 is made up of 14 amino acids. Germline lookup yields CDR1 MDHEN and CDR2 SYDVKM. V lost 6 bases and J lost 0, with 8 bases in between. This CDR3 is CASRELTNTGELFF. The CDR3 DNA reads TGTGCCAGCAGGGAACTAACGAACACCGGGGAGCTGTTTTTT.

In this sample, this clonotype turned up a few times. The chain couples TRBV10-2 to TRBJ2-1; TRBD1 or TRBD2 may be the D gene (5 bases each). V was shortened by 0 bases and J by 3 bases, with 15 bases between the two germline ends. Germline V lookup: CDR1 WSHSY, CDR2 SAAADI. The length of the CDR3 is 17 residues. CDR3 nucleotides: TGCGCCAGCAGTGAGTCTGCGCCTGGGGACCTCTACAATGAGCAGTTCTTC. It specifies CASSESAPGDLYNEQFF.

The sample holds a few counts of this clonotype. V gene TRBV7-2 combines with J gene TRBJ1-4; no definite D call. Germline lookup yields CDR1 SGHTA and CDR2 FQGNSA. The CDR3 runs 15 residues. Trimming took 4 bases from V and 5 from J, leaving 14 bases between them. CDR3 DNA: TGTGCCAGCAGCTCAGGAAGACAACCGAATGAAAAACTGTTTTTT. The encoded protein is CASSSGRQPNEKLFF.

This clonotype was counted ten times or more. This sequence joins TRBV2 and TRBJ2-3; 11 nucleotides agree with TRBD1. Per the germline V gene, CDR1 is SNHLY and CDR2 is FYNNEI. The CDR3 is 14 amino acids. Trimming removed 5 bases from V and 3 bases from J; junction bases left unmatched: 1. The CDR3 sequence: CASSRDRGTDTQYF. For the CDR3, the DNA is TGTGCCAGCAGTCGGGACAGGGGGACAGATACGCAGTATTTT.

At least ten counts were recorded for this clonotype. The chain carries TRBV18 and TRBJ2-7; 10 bases map to TRBD2. The CDR3 runs 14 residues. V shed 6 bases, J shed 2 bases, and the junction held 4 bases outside the gene matches. CDR1 KGHSH and CDR2 LQKENI come from the germline V gene. The CDR3: CASSSGTSAYEQYF. CDR3 DNA sequence: TGTGCCAGCTCCTCCGGGACTAGCGCCTACGAGCAGTACTTC.

This clonotype was seen a few times. The chain has TRBV19 and TRBJ1-4; D may be TRBD1 (6 bases). Between the trimmed V and J ends, which lost 6 bases and 5 bases, there was a span of 10 bases. Germline V gene sequence: CDR1 LNHDA, CDR2 SQIVND (reference sequence). This CDR3 is 13 amino acids long. The CDR3, as DNA: TGTGCCAGTAGCATACAGGGAAATGAAAAACTGTTTTTT. This sequence encodes CASSIQGNEKLFF.

The sample holds a few counts of this clonotype. The chain is built from TRBV27 and TRBJ2-3, with D hard to call. Germline assignment: CDR1 MNHEY and CDR2 SMNVEV (reference sequence). This CDR3 is built from 12 residues. V lost 4 bases, J lost 1 base, and 3 bases lay in between. CDR3 in amino acids: CASSWGTDTQYF. As DNA, the CDR3 is TGTGCCAGCAGTTGGGGCACAGATACGCAGTATTTT.